This T cell receptor beta chain came from a study of post-analysis software for immune sequencing data. Study details: Clinical courses comprised relapsing-remitting, secondary progressive and progressive-relapsing multiple sclerosis. Study-level points and caveats: With TRBV5-6, TRBV5-1 and TRBV20-1 included, about five TRBV segments were more frequent in patients than in controls. F measure showed strong co-clustering of same-batch samples. A significant reduction in normalized Chao1 diversity was observed in multiple sclerosis patients versus controls.

Germline trimming cut 4 bases from V and 7 bases from J; bases unmatched to any gene: 3. The CDR3 sequence is 13 residues long. Looked up from germline, CDR1 is SEHNR and CDR2 is FQNEAQ (reference sequence). As to this clonotype: Its specificity is unknown.

TCR beta cDNA libraries had unique molecular identifiers. It was from approximately 0.91 to 9.4 million T cells that approximately 500,000 cDNA molecules came. In TCRdb, the PCR reads were re-called with MiXCR into one record per CDR3 protein. The sample records 800,000 to 950,000 distinct CDR3 sequences, about 53% being singletons. The V gene is TRBV7-9, the J gene TRBJ2-2; 7 bases fit TRBD1. This sequence originates from a girl under 18 with multiple sclerosis. Input material: blood. Here the CDR3 reads CASSSGGNGELFF. The CDR3 DNA reads as TGTGCCAGCAGCTCAGGGGGTAACGGGGAGCTGTTTTTT.